A single sample gave rise to the 31 T cell receptor beta chains below, sequenced in a study of blood T cell repertoires in COVID-19. TCRdb's table, derived via immunoSEQ multiplex PCR, lists solely in-frame clones and lacks some. The table lists approximately 5,500 clones, about 88% of them singletons, with 2.5% to 3.5% in the top ten. The sample consisted of peripheral blood. The receptors originated from an elderly woman with acute or convalescent COVID-19.

DNA for the CDR3: TGTGCCAGCAGCTATGGGACAGGGTATTCACCCCTCCACTTT. Amino acids: CASSYGTGYSPLHF. The chain combines TRBV2 with TRBJ1-6, with 9 positions matching TRBD1. The CDR3 loop spans 14 amino acids. Germline V CDR1 and CDR2: SNHLY, FYNNEI. J lost 8 bases, V lost 6 bases, and 5 bases had no gene match.

The chain carries TRBV5-4 and TRBJ2-5; 8 bases are shared with TRBD2. The CDR3 length is 16 residues. The trim removed 1 base at V and 4 bases at J, leaving 9 bases unmatched. CDR1 SGHNT and CDR2 YYREEE come from the germline V gene (reference sequence). DNA of the CDR3: TGTGCCAGCAGCTTGCGACTGCGGGGGGCCGTAGAGACCCAGTACTTC. It encodes CASSLRLRGAVETQYF.

V gene TRBV7-2 combines with J gene TRBJ2-1; TRBD2 matches 7 bases. Losses at the gene ends were 8 bases for V and 1 base for J; bases not matched to a gene: 5. CDR3 length equals 14 residues. CDR1 SGHTA and CDR2 FQGNSA come from the germline V gene. CDR3 loop: CASQGRVSYNEQFF. The CDR3 region has the DNA TGTGCCAGCCAAGGGAGGGTTTCCTACAATGAGCAGTTCTTC.

V usage is TRBV7-2 and J usage is TRBJ2-7; unclear D gene. V was trimmed by 3 bases and J by 3 bases, leaving 9 bases between them. The CDR3 loop spans 13 amino acids. Germline V gene lookup returns CDR1 SGHTA and CDR2 FQGNSA. The DNA of the CDR3 is TGTGCCAGCAGCTTTGCTATCCTCTACGAGCAGTACTTC. It yields the protein CASSFAILYEQYF.

This clone was seen a handful of times. The chain has TRBV2 and TRBJ1-5; D not certain. The CDR3 totals 12 residues. The ends were cut back, 8 bases at V and 9 bases at J, with 14 bases in the middle. CDR1 SNHLY and CDR2 FYNNEI come from the germline V gene. The chain's CDR3 is CASSGPERPQHF. Here the CDR3 DNA reads TGTGCCAGCTCGGGTCCGGAGAGGCCCCAGCATTTT.

The chain has TRBV19 and TRBJ2-1; 12 bases are a match to TRBD2. In germline, CDR1 is LNHDA, CDR2 SQIVND (reference sequence). The CDR3 is 16 residues long. The V gene end was trimmed by 3 bases and the J gene end by 5 bases; junction bases not matched to a gene: 5. The CDR3 region is CASSILAGGPHNEQFF. The CDR3 DNA reads TGTGCCAGTAGTATCCTAGCGGGGGGGCCCCACAATGAGCAGTTCTTC. Together with reference TRBV19 and TRBJ2-1, the CDR3 gives the full variable domain: DGGITQSPKYLFRKEGQNVTLSCEQNLNHDAMYWYRQDPGQGLRLIYYSQIVNDFQKGDIAEGYSVSREKKESFPLTVTSAQKNPTAFYLCASSILAGGPHNEQFFGPGTRLTVL.

The chain uses TRBV7-3 and TRBJ1-1; weak D call: TRBD1 (5 bases). CDR3 length: 15 residues. Germline V lookup: CDR1 SGHTA, CDR2 FQGTGA. Between the trimmed V and J ends, which lost 3 bases and 3 bases, there was a span of 14 bases. In DNA form, the CDR3 reads TGTGCCAGCAGCTTGGAGCGGGCGGGGGACACTGAAGCTTTCTTT. Translating it yields CASSLERAGDTEAFF. The full variable domain, in which reference TRBV7-3 and TRBJ1-1 provide the parts outside the CDR3, is GAGVSQTPSNKVTEKGKYVELRCDPISGHTALYWYRQSLGQGPEFLIYFQGTGAADDSGLPNDRFFAVRPEGSVSTLKIQRTERGDSAVYLCASSLERAGDTEAFFGQGTRLTVV.

This chain links TRBV12-3 or TRBV12-4 with TRBJ2-2; D may be TRBD1 (6 bases). V lost 5 bases, J lost 4 bases, and 8 bases lay in between. The CDR3 consists of 13 residues. CDR3 region: CASSGQTTGELFF. In nucleotides, the CDR3 is TGTGCCAGCAGTGGACAGACCACCGGGGAGCTGTTTTTT.

V usage is TRBV11-2 and J usage is TRBJ1-1; TRBD1 matches at 7 bases. Germline trimming cut 6 bases from V and 1 base from J; bases unmatched to any gene: 5. The CDR3 loop spans 14 amino acids. Germline CDR1 reads SGHAT; CDR2 reads FQNNGV. The DNA for the CDR3 is TGTGCCAGCAGATTGGGACAGCCGAACACTGAAGCTTTCTTT. Its translation: CASRLGQPNTEAFF.

The V call is TRBV10-2, the J call TRBJ2-3, with D tentatively TRBD1 (7 bases). Germline CDR1 reads WSHSY; CDR2 reads SAAADI. V was cut by 6 bases and J by 0 bases, with 16 bases left in between. The CDR3 has 16 amino acids. Written as DNA, the CDR3 is TGCGCCAGCAGAATCGACAGGGACTCTAGCACAGATACGCAGTATTTT. This sequence encodes CASRIDRDSSTDTQYF.

The chain has TRBV5-1 and TRBJ2-7; 10 nucleotides line up with TRBD1. The CDR3 runs to 14 residues. V gave up 0 bases and J gave up 5 bases; unmatched junction bases: 2. Germline CDR1 is SGHRS and CDR2 is YFSETQ. CDR3 nucleotide sequence: TGCGCCAGCAGCTTGGAAGGGACAGGGGACGAGCAGTACTTC. Protein product: CASSLEGTGDEQYF.

The CDR3 region is CASSPGLAVGYTF. The DNA of the CDR3 is TGTGCCAGCAGCCCCGGACTGGCGGTAGGCTACACCTTC. The chain has TRBV5-5 and TRBJ1-2; D gene unclear. Germline V gene lookup returns CDR1 SGHKS and CDR2 YYEKEE (reference sequence). V lost 4 bases, J lost 8 bases, and 15 bases lay in between. This CDR3 has 13 residues.

The sample holds a few counts of this clone. The genes are TRBV5-1 and TRBJ2-5, with TRBD2 identical over 9 bases. The CDR3 runs to 13 residues. V lost 5 bases and J lost 3; bases outside the gene matches: 2. From germline, CDR1 is SGHRS and CDR2 YFSETQ. The DNA for the CDR3 is TGCGCCAGCAGGCGGACTAGCGAAGAGACCCAGTACTTC. Translation gives CASRRTSEETQYF.

The chain combines TRBV13 with TRBJ1-1; D uncertain. Between the trimmed V and J ends, which lost 3 bases and 4 bases, there was a span of 6 bases. There are 12 residues in the CDR3. The germline gives CDR1 PRHDT, CDR2 FYEKMQ (reference sequence). This CDR3 is CASSLGVTEAFF. CDR3 DNA: TGTGCCAGCAGCTTGGGAGTCACTGAAGCTTTCTTT.

The genes are TRBV7-3 and TRBJ2-1; 9 bases match TRBD1. J gave up 2 bases and V 6 bases, and 14 bases lay outside the gene matches. Germline lookup yields CDR1 SGHTA and CDR2 FQGTGA. There are 18 residues in the CDR3. The CDR3 loop reads CASSFFPPGQGTYNEQFF. CDR3 in DNA: TGTGCCAGCAGTTTTTTCCCCCCCGGACAGGGGACCTACAATGAGCAGTTCTTC.

The J gene is TRBJ2-2, the V gene TRBV5-1; the match to TRBD1 covers 7 bases. With 6 bases clipped from V and 0 bases from J, the junction kept 5 bases outside the gene matches. The CDR3 totals 15 residues. Germline V CDR1 and CDR2: SGHRS, YFSETQ. This CDR3 is CASTPGTANTGELFF. The CDR3 bases are TGCGCCAGCACCCCCGGGACAGCGAACACCGGGGAGCTGTTTTTT.

The chain has TRBV12-3 or TRBV12-4 and TRBJ2-7, with 8 bases fitting TRBD1. V was clipped by 3 bases and J by 6 bases; unmatched bases: 4. The CDR3 runs to 13 residues. CDR3 DNA sequence: TGTGCCAGCAGTTTGGACAGGGATATCGAGCAGTACTTC. Encoded protein: CASSLDRDIEQYF.

The genes are TRBV5-5 and TRBJ1-1; no reliable D call. The CDR3 contains 15 residues. Trimming took 1 base from V and 3 from J, leaving 13 bases between them. Germline values: CDR1 SGHKS, CDR2 YYEKEE (reference sequence). The CDR3 DNA follows: TGTGCCAGCAGCTTGAAGCGGCCTTTGGACACTGAAGCTTTCTTT. This translates into CASSLKRPLDTEAFF.

This rearrangement joins TRBV3-1 (or the pseudogene TRBV3-2) to TRBJ1-1; D is unclear. The CDR3 length is 13 residues. The germline CDR1 and CDR2 sequences are LGHDT and YNNKEL (reference sequence). V lost 2 bases to trimming and J lost 3 bases, with 7 bases between them. The CDR3 DNA follows: TGTGCCAGCAGCCAATTCTATGACACTGAAGCTTTCTTT. Encoded protein: CASSQFYDTEAFF.

V usage is TRBV7-8 and J usage is TRBJ1-3; unclear D gene. CDR1 is SGHVS, CDR2 FQNEAQ, per germline. This CDR3 is built from 15 residues. Trimming pared 5 bases from V and 0 bases from J, leaving 11 bases between. CDR3 bases: TGTGCCAGCAGCGCCCATCGGAGCTCTGGAAACACCATATATTTT. Translating gives CASSAHRSSGNTIYF.

This clone has a single count. V gene TRBV10-3 combines with J gene TRBJ2-3; D remains ambiguous. V was clipped by 6 bases and J by 0 bases, with 4 bases between them. The CDR3 sequence is 12 residues long. The germline V gene encodes CDR1 ENHRY and CDR2 SYGVKD. CDR3 coding DNA: TGTGCCATCAGATCTAGCACAGATACGCAGTATTTT. Translated, it gives CAIRSSTDTQYF.

This chain joins TRBV7-8 and TRBJ2-1; D gene ambiguous. The CDR3 spans 12 residues. The V end lost 5 bases, the J end lost 10 bases, and 12 bases lay between the germline ends. Germline V gene lookup returns CDR1 SGHVS and CDR2 FQNEAQ. The CDR3, as DNA: TGTGCCAGCAGCCTACAGTTCCGGGAGCAGTTCTTC. Translating it yields CASSLQFREQFF.

The gene calls are TRBV5-1 and TRBJ1-4, with 7 bases fitting TRBD1. This CDR3 spans 16 amino acids. Germline V gene lookup returns CDR1 SGHRS and CDR2 YFSETQ. V was pared by 0 bases and J by 4 bases, with 6 bases of the junction left unmatched. The CDR3 bases are TGCGCCAGCAGCTTGGGTGGGACAGCAAATAATGAAAAACTGTTTTTT. It codes for CASSLGGTANNEKLFF.

This sequence joins TRBV6-5 and TRBJ2-1, with 9 bases lining up with TRBD1. After removal of 5 bases from V and 3 bases from J, the junction contained 5 bases not matched to a gene. CDR1 is MNHEY, CDR2 SVGAGI, per germline. CDR3 size: 15 residues. CDR3 amino acids: CASSPWDRVYNEQFF. The CDR3 coding sequence is TGTGCCAGCAGTCCCTGGGACAGGGTCTACAATGAGCAGTTCTTC.

This chain links TRBV5-5 with TRBJ2-7; 8 bases are shared with TRBD2. J was trimmed by 0 bases and V by 0 bases; bases with no gene match: 2. The V gene's germline CDR1 is SGHKS and CDR2 YYEKEE (reference sequence). The CDR3 consists of 15 residues. As DNA, the CDR3 is TGTGCCAGCAGCTTGGCCGGACTAGCCTCCTACGAGCAGTACTTC. Translating it yields CASSLAGLASYEQYF.

The chain uses TRBV4-2 and TRBJ1-3; no clear D gene. Looked up from germline, CDR1 is LGHNA and CDR2 is YNFKEQ. The CDR3 has 16 amino acids. Trimming stripped 3 bases from V and 0 bases from J, with 12 bases between. The CDR3 sequence: CASSHESRSSGNTIYF. The CDR3 DNA follows: TGTGCCAGCAGCCACGAATCACGGAGCTCTGGAAACACCATATATTTT.

The rearrangement uses TRBV6-5 and TRBJ2-2, with 7 bases that match TRBD1. The CDR3 loop spans 14 amino acids. Losses at the gene ends were 4 bases for V and 8 bases for J; bases not matched to a gene: 7. CDR1 and CDR2 (germline): MNHEY, SVGAGI. Here the CDR3 DNA reads TGTGCCAGCAGTTCCGACAGGGTCACTGGGGAGCTGTTTTTT. It yields the protein CASSSDRVTGELFF.

This rearrangement joins TRBV29-1 to TRBJ1-1; possible D gene TRBD1, 5 bases. The CDR3 has 14 amino acids. Trimming stripped 6 bases from V and 0 bases from J, with 14 bases between. Germline V CDR1 and CDR2: SQVTM, ANQGSEA. The CDR3 protein is CSVRWGGMNTEAFF. The CDR3 coding sequence is TGCAGCGTAAGATGGGGGGGGATGAACACTGAAGCTTTCTTT.

The chain joins TRBV6-5 to TRBJ1-2; 8 bases are a match to TRBD1. This CDR3 comprises 14 residues. CDR1 is MNHEY and CDR2 is SVGAGI in the germline V gene. V lost 6 bases to trimming and J lost 5 bases; unmatched junction nucleotides: 8. CDR3 in amino acids: CASRQDRESYGYTF. The CDR3 coding sequence is TGTGCCAGCAGGCAGGACAGGGAGTCTTATGGCTACACCTTC.

This clone was observed a single time. V gene TRBV7-9 combines with J gene TRBJ1-2; D is perhaps TRBD1 (5 bases). CDR3 size: 14 residues. Germline V lookup: CDR1 SEHNR, CDR2 FQNEAQ (reference sequence). Trimming cost V 1 base and J 4 bases, with 10 bases left between them. DNA for the CDR3: TGTGCCAGCAGCTTAGGGCAGGGCGGCTATGGCTACACCTTC. Translated: CASSLGQGGYGYTF. The full variable domain, completed using reference TRBV7-9 and TRBJ1-2, is DTGVSQNPRHKITKRGQNVTFRCDPISEHNRLYWYRQTLGQGPEFLTYFQNEAQLEKSRLLSDRFSAERPKGSFSTLEIQRTEQGDSAMYLCASSLGQGGYGYTFGSGTRLTVV.

This rearrangement joins TRBV15 to TRBJ1-2; D is perhaps TRBD1 (5 bases). Germline CDR1 is LNHNV and CDR2 is YYDKDF (reference sequence). The V end was cut by 7 bases, the J end by 0 bases, with 12 bases between. There are 14 residues in the CDR3. This CDR3 reads CATTRGGSNYGYTF. CDR3 nucleotide sequence: TGTGCCACCACCCGTGGGGGGTCTAACTATGGCTACACCTTC.